This passage covers 15 T cell receptor beta chains from one sample sequenced in a study of T cells in Graves' hyperthyroidism and ophthalmopathy. TCR beta CDR3 regions were amplified from RNA. The study used the HTBI primer set for a first-round RT-PCR of the TCR CDR3. MiXCR was run by TCRdb on the multiplex PCR reads, yielding one entry per CDR3 protein. The sample carries some 370,000 distinct CDR3 sequences, more than 13% recorded once. The sequenced material came from blood. Source of these receptors: a man aged 50 or older with Graves' ophthalmopathy.

This clonotype was counted between two and nine times. This chain connects TRBV27 to TRBJ2-1; 9 nucleotides agree with TRBD2. CDR3 length: 16 residues. Germline assignment: CDR1 MNHEY and CDR2 SMNVEV (reference sequence). With V trimmed by 4 bases and J by 5 bases, 9 bases remained unmatched. This CDR3 reads CASSYQGGLANNEQFF. DNA of the CDR3: TGTGCCAGCAGTTATCAGGGTGGACTAGCGAACAATGAGCAGTTCTTC.

This clonotype was counted ten times or more. The CDR3 sequence: CATEGRNEAEAFF. The CDR3 nucleotides read TGTGCCACCGAGGGCCGGAATGAGGCTGAAGCTTTCTTT. The chain combines TRBV28 with TRBJ1-1; no clear D. Trimming shortened V by 10 bases and J by 6 bases, and 18 bases separated the two germline ends. CDR1 and CDR2 from the germline V gene are MDHEN and SYDVKM. CDR3 length: 13 amino acids.

In the case of this clonotype: A read error may explain this, as a much larger clone is one base away. V usage is TRBV10-3 and J usage is TRBJ2-6, with D tentatively TRBD2 (6 bases). The CDR3 contains 15 residues. The germline V and J ends were trimmed by 8 bases and 2 bases, with 13 bases remaining between them. CDR1 is ENHRY and CDR2 is SYGVKD in the germline V gene. The CDR3 sequence: CAISETRAGANVLTF. CDR3 DNA sequence: TGTGCCATCTCGGAGACTAGGGCTGGGGCCAACGTCCTGACTTTC.

In this sample, this clonotype turned up many times. This rearrangement joins TRBV6-1 to TRBJ1-6; D is ambiguous. The CDR3 totals 17 residues. Germline CDR1 and CDR2: MNHNS and SASEGT. Trimming removed 7 bases at V and 2 bases at J, with 18 bases between. CDR3 sequence (DNA): TGTGCCAGCACCGAGGACCTCCCAGTCGCCTATAATTCACCCCTCCACTTT. Translated: CASTEDLPVAYNSPLHF.

At least ten counts were recorded for this clonotype. The rearrangement links TRBV12-3 or TRBV12-4 to TRBJ1-1; a weak D match, TRBD1 (5 bases). V was trimmed by 6 bases and J by 1 base, leaving 9 bases between them. The CDR3 has 13 residues. As DNA, the CDR3 is TGTGCCAGCAGATATCAGGGGAACACTGAAGCTTTCTTT. It encodes CASRYQGNTEAFF.

The chain couples TRBV20-1 to TRBJ2-2, with D possibly TRBD2 on 6 matching bases. This CDR3 has 11 residues. The germline CDR1 and CDR2 sequences are DFQATT and SNEGSKA (reference sequence). Between the trimmed V and J ends, which lost 6 bases and 7 bases, there was a span of 9 bases. The CDR3 spells CSAFGGGELFF. The CDR3 DNA reads as TGCAGTGCCTTCGGGGGCGGGGAGCTGTTTTTT.

The V gene is TRBV6-1, the J gene TRBJ2-7, with 13 bases matching TRBD2. Germline lookup yields CDR1 MNHNS and CDR2 SASEGT. CDR3 length equals 14 residues. The V segment lost 6 bases and the J segment 8 bases; nucleotides outside the gene matches: 7. The DNA of the CDR3 is TGTGCCAGCAGATCCGGGACTAGCGGGACTAAGCAGTACTTC. It is translated as CASRSGTSGTKQYF.

This clonotype was counted ten times or more. This sequence joins TRBV3-1 and TRBJ2-1; 7 nucleotides agree with TRBD2. This CDR3 spans 16 amino acids. Trimming took 6 bases from V and 2 from J; bases not matched to a gene: 10. Germline V gene data show CDR1 as LGHDT and CDR2 as YNNKEL (reference sequence). DNA of the CDR3: TGTGCCAGCAGTCCCATACGGCGGGGGACCTACAATGAGCAGTTCTTC. It translates to CASSPIRRGTYNEQFF.

This clonotype was picked up a small number of times. This sequence joins TRBV7-8 and TRBJ2-2; 12 bases match TRBD2. Germline assignment: CDR1 SGHVS and CDR2 FQNEAQ. The CDR3 has 17 amino acids. J was trimmed by 2 bases and V by 7 bases; bases with no gene match: 8. The CDR3: CASNELAGGANTGELFF. The CDR3 bases are TGTGCCAGCAACGAACTAGCGGGAGGAGCAAACACCGGGGAGCTGTTTTTT.

The V gene is TRBV7-9, the J gene TRBJ2-1, with D perhaps matching TRBD1 (6 bases). The CDR3 loop spans 12 amino acids. The V and J ends lost 4 bases and 8 bases respectively, with 9 bases between them. Germline CDR1 reads SEHNR; CDR2 reads FQNEAQ (reference sequence). CDR3 sequence (DNA): TGTGCCAGCAGCTACAGGGTCCATGAGCAGTTCTTC. Amino acids: CASSYRVHEQFF.

Ten or more counts support this clonotype. This rearrangement joins TRBV3-1 to TRBJ1-2, with TRBD1 matching 9 bases. The germline V gene encodes CDR1 LGHDT and CDR2 YNNKEL (reference sequence). The CDR3 contains 14 residues. Trimming took 1 base from V and 8 from J; bases not matched to a gene: 5. CDR3 in DNA: TGTGCCAGCAGCCAAGGAAGGACAGGGGTCGGCTACACCTTC. The encoded protein is CASSQGRTGVGYTF.

In its sample, this clonotype was seen many times. This chain uses TRBV9 with TRBJ2-3; D might be TRBD1 (5 bases). Germline CDR1 is SGDLS and CDR2 is YYNGEE. The CDR3 extends over 14 amino acids. The ends were cut back, 2 bases at V and 5 bases at J, with 12 bases in the middle. The CDR3 is CASSVRQGGDTQYF. For the CDR3, the DNA is TGTGCCAGCAGCGTCAGGCAGGGCGGAGATACGCAGTATTTT.

Many counts were recorded for this clonotype. V gene TRBV27 combines with J gene TRBJ1-6; possibly TRBD1 for D (5 bases). The CDR3 totals 13 residues. The V and J ends lost 10 bases and 8 bases respectively, with 15 bases between them. Germline CDR1 is MNHEY and CDR2 is SMNVEV (reference sequence). CDR3 nucleotide sequence: TGTGCCACCAGACAGACGGGTTATTCACCCCTCCACTTT. This encodes CATRQTGYSPLHF.

This clonotype was counted ten times or more. This chain uses TRBV18 with TRBJ1-1, with D possibly being TRBD1 (5 bases). This CDR3 has 13 amino acids. Trimming stripped 4 bases from V and 6 bases from J, with 12 bases between. Germline lookup yields CDR1 KGHSH and CDR2 LQKENI. The CDR3 nucleotides read TGTGCCAGCTCACGAGGTGGGGGGGCTGAAGCTTTCTTT. Residues: CASSRGGGAEAFF.

This clonotype was counted ten times or more. The chain uses TRBV7-6 and TRBJ2-5; D gene uncertain. The CDR3 has 15 amino acids. Germline CDR1 is SGHVS and CDR2 is FNYEAQ. V lost 7 bases and J lost 2, with 17 bases in between. The CDR3 sequence: CASTQWGNRQETQYF. The CDR3 nucleotides read TGTGCCAGCACCCAATGGGGTAACCGACAAGAGACCCAGTACTTC.